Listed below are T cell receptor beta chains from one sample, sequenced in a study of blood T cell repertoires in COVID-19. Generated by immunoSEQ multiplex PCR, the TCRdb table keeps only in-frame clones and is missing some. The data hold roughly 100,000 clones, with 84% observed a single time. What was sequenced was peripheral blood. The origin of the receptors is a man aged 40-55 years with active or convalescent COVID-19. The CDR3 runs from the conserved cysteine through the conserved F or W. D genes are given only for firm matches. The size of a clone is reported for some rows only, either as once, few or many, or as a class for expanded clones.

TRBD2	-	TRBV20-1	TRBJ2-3	CSASGGLAGGLGTQYF	TGCAGTGCTAGTGGTGGGTTAGCGGGAGGCCTGGGTACGCAGTATTTT
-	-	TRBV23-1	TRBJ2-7	CASSHGRSTALSYEQYF	TGCGCCAGCAGTCACGGTCGATCCACAGCCCTATCCTACGAGCAGTACTTC
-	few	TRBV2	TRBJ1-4	CASMGGRAAVKKLFF	TGTGCCAGCATGGGGGGACGGGCCGCTGTTAAAAAACTGTTTTTT
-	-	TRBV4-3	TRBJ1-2	CASSQELSGDSYGYTF	TGCGCCAGCAGCCAAGAGTTGTCAGGGGATTCCTATGGCTACACCTTC
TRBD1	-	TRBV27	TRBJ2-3	CASSLRTRTGGSDTQYF	TGTGCCAGCAGTTTAAGGACCCGGACAGGGGGGTCAGATACGCAGTATTTT
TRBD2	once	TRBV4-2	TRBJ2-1	CASSHLAGGGNEQFF	TGTGCCAGCAGCCATTTAGCGGGGGGGGGCAATGAGCAGTTCTTC
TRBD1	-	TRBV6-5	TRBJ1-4	CASSYSVQGGEKLFF	TGTGCCAGCAGTTACTCGGTACAGGGGGGGGAAAAACTGTTTTTT
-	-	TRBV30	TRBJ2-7	CAWSGTGHEQYF	TGTGCCTGGAGTGGAACGGGTCACGAGCAGTACTTC
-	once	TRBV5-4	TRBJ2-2	CASSSGLGGNGELFF	TGTGCCAGCAGCTCGGGACTAGGGGGCAACGGGGAGCTGTTTTTT
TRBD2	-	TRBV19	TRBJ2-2	CALRRTPGGNTGELFF	TGTGCCCTCCGGAGGACTCCGGGAGGGAACACCGGGGAGCTGTTTTTT
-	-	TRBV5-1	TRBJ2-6	CASSSTGGVNSGANVLTF	TGCGCCAGCAGCTCAACAGGGGGGGTCAACTCTGGGGCCAACGTCCTGACTTTC
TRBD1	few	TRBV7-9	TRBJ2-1	CASSLGRDRQFF	TGTGCCAGCAGCTTAGGCCGGGACAGGCAGTTCTTC
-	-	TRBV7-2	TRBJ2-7	CASSSTISAYEQYF	TGTGCCAGCAGCTCAACTATCAGCGCCTACGAGCAGTACTTC
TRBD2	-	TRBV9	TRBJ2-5	CASTPAGAGGPETQYF	TGTGCCAGCACTCCCGCCGGGGCGGGGGGGCCTGAGACCCAGTACTTC
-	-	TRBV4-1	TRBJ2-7	CASSQGQNGPHF	TGCGCCAGCAGCCAAGGGCAGAATGGTCCCCACTTC
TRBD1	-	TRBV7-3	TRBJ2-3	CASSPLTRDRGTDTQYF	TGTGCCAGCAGCCCCCTTACCCGGGACAGGGGAACAGATACGCAGTATTTT
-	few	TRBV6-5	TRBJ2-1	CASSGSYNEQFF	TGTGCCAGCTCGGGCTCCTACAATGAGCAGTTCTTC
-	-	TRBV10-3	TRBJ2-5	CAISPRTGGETQYF	TGTGCCATCAGCCCCCGGACAGGAGGGGAGACCCAGTACTTC
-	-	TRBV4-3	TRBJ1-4	CASSQDRPGSNEKLFF	TGCGCCAGCAGCCAAGATCGTCCAGGCAGTAATGAAAAACTGTTTTTT
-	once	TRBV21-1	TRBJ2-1	CASSKVLTLRYNEQFF	TGTGCCAGCAGCAAAGTCCTGACTTTAAGGTACAATGAGCAGTTCTTC
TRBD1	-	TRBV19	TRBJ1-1	CASSPQGALNTEAFF	TGTGCCAGTAGTCCACAGGGGGCGCTGAACACTGAAGCTTTCTTT
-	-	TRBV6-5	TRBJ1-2	CASSYARGDNYGYTF	TGTGCCAGCAGTTACGCCCGGGGGGATAACTATGGCTACACCTTC
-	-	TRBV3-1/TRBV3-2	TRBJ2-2	CASSQRGGTGELFF	TGTGCCAGCAGCCAACGCGGCGGCACCGGGGAGCTGTTTTTT
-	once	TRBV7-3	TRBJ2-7	CASSLQGAGYEQYF	TGTGCCAGCAGCTTGCAGGGTGCTGGGTACGAGCAGTACTTC
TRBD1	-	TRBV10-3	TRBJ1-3	CAISIQGAENTIYF	TGTGCCATCAGTATTCAGGGGGCCGAAAACACCATATATTTT
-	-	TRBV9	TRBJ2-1	CASSGRWGGDEQFF	TGTGCCAGCAGCGGACGGTGGGGAGGTGATGAGCAGTTCTTC
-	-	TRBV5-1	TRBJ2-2	CASSLTGTGELFF	TGCGCCAGCAGCCTAACGGGCACCGGGGAGCTGTTTTTT
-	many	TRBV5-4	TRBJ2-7	CASSLEQDRYEQYF	TGTGCCAGCAGCTTGGAACAGGATCGCTACGAGCAGTACTTC
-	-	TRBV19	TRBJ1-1	CASSAGGGNTEAFF	TGTGCCAGTAGCGCCGGGGGAGGGAACACTGAAGCTTTCTTT
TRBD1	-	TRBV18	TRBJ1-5	CASSPTTGVGQPQHF	TGTGCCAGCTCACCAACGACAGGGGTTGGTCAGCCCCAGCATTTT
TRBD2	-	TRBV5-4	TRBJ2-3	CASSPTSGTTDTQYF	TGTGCCAGCAGCCCGACTAGCGGTACCACAGATACGCAGTATTTT
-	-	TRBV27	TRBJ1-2	CASSLSQGRGAPGGYTF	TGTGCCAGCAGTTTATCTCAAGGGCGCGGGGCACCCGGGGGCTACACCTTC
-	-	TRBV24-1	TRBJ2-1	CATSDQLAGEQFF	TGTGCCACCAGTGACCAACTAGCAGGCGAGCAGTTCTTC